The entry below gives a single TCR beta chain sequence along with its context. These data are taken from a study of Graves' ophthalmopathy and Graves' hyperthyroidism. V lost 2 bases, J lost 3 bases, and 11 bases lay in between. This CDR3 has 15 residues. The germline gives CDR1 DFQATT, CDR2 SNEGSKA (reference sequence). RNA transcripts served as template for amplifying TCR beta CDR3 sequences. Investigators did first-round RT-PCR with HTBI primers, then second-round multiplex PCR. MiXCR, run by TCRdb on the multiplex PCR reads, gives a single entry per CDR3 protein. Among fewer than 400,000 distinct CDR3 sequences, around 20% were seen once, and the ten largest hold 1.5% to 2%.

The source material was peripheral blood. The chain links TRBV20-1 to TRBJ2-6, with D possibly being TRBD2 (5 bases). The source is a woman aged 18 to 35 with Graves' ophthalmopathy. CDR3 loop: CSARIPGIGANVLTF. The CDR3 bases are TGCAGTGCTAGAATCCCGGGAATTGGGGCCAACGTCCTGACTTTC.